Sequencing of this T cell receptor (beta chain) was carried out in a study of PD-L1 blockade in urothelial cancer. For the study at large: Every 3 weeks, patients received intravenous atezolizumab 1,200 mg, beginning 2014. Patients with male sex and bladder-origin urothelial cancer accounted for about nine tenths of the roughly 29 enrolled. Analyses used blood from 3 weeks (second dose) and 6 weeks after treatment start. A median of roughly 140,000 T cells was found in the blood samples.

Trimming left V 0 bases short and J 4 bases short, with 20 bases between. The CDR3 is 17 amino acids. CDR1 is SGHRS and CDR2 is YFSETQ in the germline V gene. Profiled with immunoSEQ multiplex PCR; TCRdb holds only in-frame clones, not every one. This sample has tens of thousands of clones, with about 86% found just once. This sample comprised PBMCs, obtained around atezolizumab (anti-PD-L1) treatment. This TCR came from a man aged 45-65 years with urothelial cancer. The rearrangement uses TRBV5-1 and TRBJ2-7; tentative D call: TRBD2 (6 bases). The CDR3 region is CASSLGSGGKGGYEQYF. The CDR3, as DNA: TGCGCCAGCAGCTTGGGGAGTGGCGGGAAGGGCGGGTACGAGCAGTACTTC.